This TCR beta chain was sequenced in a study of T cell repertoires in cytomegalovirus infection. Study in general: Public signatures in TCR beta pointed to CMV infection and matching HLA type. General observations from the study: Within the response measured ex vivo, HLA-C-restricted CMV-specific TCR beta clonotypes were dominant. Summed frequency of public TCR beta families distinguished CMV carriers with the relevant HLA.

In the case of this clonotype: Its antigen is unknown.

TCRdb reanalysed the reads using MiXCR and keeps one entry per CDR3 protein. This table has approximately 910,000 distinct CDR3 sequences, approximately 30% appearing once. V lost 1 base, J lost 2 bases, and 7 bases stayed unmatched. The germline gives CDR1 MNHNS, CDR2 SASEGT. The CDR3 contains 16 residues. The receptor's source is a human donor in good health (CMV status not recorded). Some clones in this sample may be carry-over from other donors' samples. This sequence joins TRBV6-1 and TRBJ1-1; 7 nucleotides align to TRBD1. The starting material was cultured CD8+ T cells from PBMCs, obtained from culture after CMV antigen stimulation. For the CDR3, the DNA is TGTGCCAGCAGTGAAGTGTCCGCAGGGGGTAACACTGAAGCTTTCTTT. It translates to CASSEVSAGGNTEAFF.